The sequence of this T cell receptor beta chain was determined in a study of graft-versus-host responses after intestinal transplantation. The CDR3 spans 12 residues. From germline, CDR1 is SGHRS and CDR2 YFSETQ. V was pared by 0 bases and J by 8 bases, with 8 bases between. Profiling relied on immunoSEQ multiplex PCR, and the TCRdb table lists in-frame clones only, not all of them. This sample has some 14,000 clones, with 29% found just once. The V gene is TRBV5-1, the J gene TRBJ1-2; D ambiguous. This clonotype originated in a human patient who received an intestinal transplant. This specimen consisted of alloreactive CD4+ T cells from a mixed lymphocyte reaction culture, obtained before intestinal transplant. Subset defined: CFSE-low proliferating T cells sorted from approximately 6-day pre-transplant mixed lymphocyte reaction (GvH or HvG direction). This CDR3 reads CASSLAGGGYTF. CDR3 nucleotides: TGCGCCAGCAGCTTGGCCGGAGGCGGCTACACCTTC.